This T cell receptor (beta chain) was recorded in a study of human T cells and chemical hapten exposure. A single record per CDR3 protein comes from TCRdb applying MiXCR to the RACE reads. Found here are roughly 380,000 distinct CDR3 sequences, approximately 5.1% of them singletons; the top ten hold just over 2.5%. Time point here: pre-sensitization, week 0. Treatment of the sample: therapeutic diphenylcyclopropenone sensitization with weekly scalp DPC. The CDR3 length is 15 residues. Germline trimming cut 1 base from V and 2 bases from J; bases unmatched to any gene: 7. From germline, CDR1 is DFQATT and CDR2 SNEGSKA (reference sequence).

V usage is TRBV20-1 and J usage is TRBJ1-2; 7 bases are shared with TRBD1. The clonotype was recovered from a woman aged 45 to 65 with alopecia areata. Some clones in this sample may be carry-over from other donors' samples. Material: whole blood, obtained in connection with sensitization to the hapten diphenylcyclopropenone (DPC). In DNA, the CDR3 is TGCAGTGCTAGAGGAAGGACAGGTCTGAACTATGGCTACACCTTC. Translated: CSARGRTGLNYGYTF.